The rows below give T cell receptor beta chains drawn from one sample of a study of graft-versus-host responses after intestinal transplantation. Their antigens remain unidentified. Data came from immunoSEQ multiplex PCR; TCRdb stores just in-frame clones and leaves some out. The table has about 130,000 clones, 80% to 95% seen once. This specimen consisted of unstimulated CD4+ T cells sorted from spleen or lymph node cells, obtained before intestinal transplant. The origin of the receptors is a human donor who received an intestinal transplant. The conserved cysteine and the conserved F or W are not part of the CDR3 here.

len: 15
v_gene: TRBV5-6
CDR3aa: ASSYRLALASGGELF

len: 12
v_gene: TRBV11-2
CDR3aa: ATSTGTLNTEAF

len: 13
v_gene: TRBV5-6
CDR3aa: ASFPQLPTYYGYT

len: 11
v_gene: TRBV7-2
CDR3aa: ASSLQVTDTQY

len: 15
v_gene: TRBV5-6
CDR3aa: ASSANLQWPGEGEQY

len: 13
v_gene: TRBV11-2
CDR3aa: ASSLVAGGDSGQF

len: 13
v_gene: TRBV7-3
CDR3aa: ASSLGLQGARGYT

len: 12
v_gene: TRBV27
CDR3aa: ASTPYRGDSPLH

len: 12
v_gene: TRBV27
CDR3aa: ASRGLAGAYEQY

len: 13
v_gene: TRBV6-1
CDR3aa: ASTNGGGDGQPQH